This T cell receptor (beta chain) derives from a study of blood T cell repertoires in COVID-19. Study as a whole: Material from acute and convalescent COVID-19 was sourced from the United States, Italy and Spain.

The repertoire was sequenced with immunoSEQ multiplex PCR; TCRdb's copy has only in-frame clones and lacks some. This sample has around 35,000 clones, with about 88% found just once. The CDR3 contains 17 residues. V shed 1 base, J shed 5 bases, and the junction held 5 bases outside the gene matches. Germline-derived CDR1 and CDR2 are LGHNA and YNFKEQ. This receptor was taken from a man aged 55 to 70 with active COVID-19. What was sequenced was peripheral blood. The rearrangement joins TRBV4-2 to TRBJ2-2; TRBD2 matches 12 bases. The chain's CDR3 is CASSQAGLAGLTGELFF. The CDR3 DNA follows: TGTGCCAGCAGCCAAGCCGGACTAGCGGGATTAACCGGGGAGCTGTTTTTT.